These 16 T cell receptor beta chains originate from one sample sequenced in a study of Tregs in tolerant kidney transplant recipients. Sequencing was performed with immunoSEQ multiplex PCR; in TCRdb, only in-frame clones are kept and a portion is missing. Of 110,000 or so clones in the sample, roughly 89% are singletons; the top ten hold about 0.31%. The source material was CD4+ T cells from blood, sampled before the transplant. These receptors all come from a human donor who received a combined kidney and bone marrow transplant.

The gene calls are TRBV11-2 and TRBJ2-7, with D perhaps matching TRBD2 (5 bases). The CDR3 runs to 13 residues. From germline, CDR1 is SGHAT and CDR2 FQNNGV. V was cut by 5 bases and J by 1 base, with 9 bases left in between. The CDR3 sequence: CASSGLSSYEQYF. DNA for the CDR3: TGTGCCAGCAGCGGACTGTCATCCTACGAGCAGTACTTC.

The gene calls are TRBV28 and TRBJ2-7; TRBD2 might be the D (5 bases). Germline V lookup: CDR1 MDHEN, CDR2 SYDVKM. V shed 8 bases and J shed 3 bases, with 8 bases lying between them. This CDR3 is built from 11 residues. The CDR3 here is CASSTSYEQYF. In DNA form, the CDR3 reads TGTGCCAGCTCCACTAGCTACGAGCAGTACTTC.

This chain uses TRBV5-6 with TRBJ2-1, with 9 bases identical to TRBD1. The CDR3 sequence is 14 residues long. Germline V gene data show CDR1 as SGHDT and CDR2 as YYEEEE. V was pared by 0 bases and J by 8 bases, with 3 bases of the junction left unmatched. DNA for the CDR3: TGTGCCAGCAGCTTGGTAGGACAGGGGTATGAGCAGTTCTTC. Its protein is CASSLVGQGYEQFF.

For the CDR3, the DNA is TGTGCCAGCAGCCCAACCTATAATTCACCCCTCCACTTT. Translating gives CASSPTYNSPLHF. This sequence joins TRBV5-4 and TRBJ1-6; D unresolved. Trimming pared 4 bases from V and 2 bases from J, leaving 4 bases between. In germline, CDR1 is SGHNT, CDR2 YYREEE (reference sequence). There are 13 residues in the CDR3.

This chain uses TRBV9 with TRBJ1-2; 9 nucleotides agree with TRBD1. Germline assignment: CDR1 SGDLS and CDR2 YYNGEE. V gave up 4 bases and J gave up 4 bases; unmatched junction bases: 14. This CDR3 region has 17 residues. CDR3 sequence: CASSPNRGQRHSYGYTF. CDR3 nucleotides: TGTGCCAGCAGCCCTAACAGGGGGCAGAGGCATTCCTATGGCTACACCTTC.

V and J are TRBV2 and TRBJ2-7; 7 positions agree with TRBD2. After removal of 6 bases from V and 4 bases from J, the junction contained 12 bases not matched to a gene. The length of the CDR3 is 15 residues. Per germline, CDR1 SNHLY and CDR2 FYNNEI. This CDR3 is CASSPMGEGAYEQYF. The DNA for the CDR3 is TGTGCCAGCAGCCCCATGGGGGAGGGAGCGTACGAGCAGTACTTC. Drawing the rest from reference TRBV2 and TRBJ2-7, the complete variable domain is EPEVTQTPSHQVTQMGQEVILRCVPISNHLYFYWYRQILGQKVEFLVSFYNNEISEKSEIFDDQFSVERPDGSNFTLKIRSTKLEDSAMYFCASSPMGEGAYEQYFGPGTRLTVT.

The CDR3 sequence: CASSLAGGPHNEQFF. CDR3 in DNA: TGTGCCAGCAGCTTGGCGGGAGGGCCCCACAATGAGCAGTTCTTC. This chain links TRBV7-2 with TRBJ2-1; TRBD2 aligns across 9 bases. The J segment lost 5 bases and the V segment lost 3 bases, leaving 5 bases of the junction unmatched. Germline CDR1 SGHTA, CDR2 FQGNSA. The CDR3 is 15 residues long.

This chain joins TRBV4-3 and TRBJ2-3; D may be TRBD1 (6 bases). The germline V gene has CDR1 LGHNA and CDR2 YSLEER. The germline V and J ends were trimmed by 0 bases and 3 bases, with 16 bases remaining between them. The CDR3 sequence is 17 residues long. CDR3 region: CASSQDNRRGFTDTQYF. The CDR3 DNA reads as TGCGCCAGCAGCCAAGATAACCGCAGGGGATTTACAGATACGCAGTATTTT.

This chain uses TRBV5-7 with TRBJ2-4; D is unresolved. TRBV5-7 is sorted into the ORF group, with uncertain function. The CDR3 has 15 amino acids. The ends were cut back, 2 bases at V and 0 bases at J, with 9 bases in the middle. For the CDR3, the DNA is TGTGCCAGCAGCTTCAACGGTCTAGCCAAAAACATTCAGTACTTC. Its protein is CASSFNGLAKNIQYF.

This chain connects TRBV5-6 to TRBJ2-2; no clear D. The V gene's germline CDR1 is SGHDT and CDR2 YYEEEE. The CDR3 sequence is 13 residues long. Trimming took off 2 bases at V and 1 base at J, with 3 bases between the two ends. CDR3 bases: TGTGCCAGCAGCTTCCAGAACACCGGGGAGCTGTTTTTT. Encoded protein: CASSFQNTGELFF.

The rearrangement uses TRBV7-8 and TRBJ2-3, with 8 bases fitting TRBD1. This CDR3 region has 16 residues. The V gene's germline CDR1 is SGHVS and CDR2 FQNEAQ. V shed 5 bases, J shed 5 bases, and the junction held 12 bases outside the gene matches. The CDR3 bases are TGTGCCAGCAGCCCCGTTGGCAGGGGGCCGGGAGATACGCAGTATTTT. This gives the protein CASSPVGRGPGDTQYF.

The V and J genes are TRBV20-1 and TRBJ1-1; tentative D call: TRBD1 (6 bases). The V and J ends lost 6 bases and 11 bases respectively, with 16 bases between them. The germline V gene encodes CDR1 DFQATT and CDR2 SNEGSKA (reference sequence). The CDR3 is 11 amino acids. The CDR3: CSAREGTKAFF. The CDR3 nucleotides are TGCAGTGCCCGAGAGGGGACAAAGGCTTTCTTT.

V is TRBV27 and J is TRBJ1-1; D is uncertain. The CDR3 extends over 14 amino acids. Germline lookup yields CDR1 MNHEY and CDR2 SMNVEV (reference sequence). The ends were cut back, 1 base at V and 6 bases at J, with 12 bases in the middle. CDR3 region: CASSLYSGISEAFF. CDR3 DNA sequence: TGTGCCAGCAGTTTATATAGCGGTATCTCTGAAGCTTTCTTT.

This clone turned up a few times. This chain links TRBV5-3 with TRBJ2-7; 10 bases are shared with TRBD2. TRBV5-3 is marked as an open reading frame, function uncertain. The CDR3 contains 16 residues. The J segment lost 0 bases and the V segment lost 5 bases, leaving 8 bases of the junction unmatched. CDR3 amino acids: CARSSHSGGSSYEQYF. The CDR3 DNA reads TGTGCCAGAAGTTCCCATAGCGGGGGGAGCTCCTACGAGCAGTACTTC.

In this sample, this clone turned up a few times. This chain connects TRBV2 to TRBJ1-5; 8 bases align to TRBD1. This CDR3 has 15 amino acids. Trimming removed 6 bases from V and 3 bases from J; junction bases left unmatched: 7. Looked up from germline, CDR1 is SNHLY and CDR2 is FYNNEI. CDR3 in amino acids: CASSGGTGLNQPQHF. CDR3 nucleotide sequence: TGTGCCAGCAGCGGAGGGACAGGCCTCAATCAGCCCCAGCATTTT.

The V and J genes are TRBV5-1 and TRBJ2-1; maybe TRBD2 (5 bases). Trimming stripped 8 bases from V and 5 bases from J, with 14 bases between. Germline-derived CDR1 and CDR2 are SGHRS and YFSETQ. CDR3 length: 13 residues. CDR3 DNA: TGCGCCAGTGGGAGAAGCGGCAACAATGAGCAGTTCTTC. Translation gives CASGRSGNNEQFF.